This T cell receptor (beta chain) was documented in a study of blood T cell repertoires in COVID-19. Turning to the study itself: Italy, Spain and the United States were the sources of the convalescent and acute COVID-19 samples. PBMCs, B-cell-depleted T cells, or T cells were the source of the cDNA or gDNA that made up the material.

Original data processing: Estimation of nucleated cell counts was performed using reference gene primer amplification. Using immunoSEQ multiplex PCR, the repertoire was profiled, and TCRdb retains in-frame clones only, with some absent. V and J calls and clone size come straight from that table; D and trimming were deduced from the DNA. Of about 240,000 clones in the sample, about nine tenths were seen once. Germline CDR1 reads LGHDT; CDR2 reads YNNKEL (reference sequence). This CDR3 contains 17 residues. With V trimmed by 4 bases and J by 0 bases, 7 bases remained unmatched. The clonotype was recovered from a man aged 55-75 years who had recovered from COVID-19. The sample consisted of peripheral blood. V is TRBV3-1 (or the pseudogene TRBV3-2) and J is TRBJ2-1, with TRBD1 matching 9 bases. The CDR3 bases are TGTGCCAGCAGCCGGATCGGGACAGGGAGCTCCTACAATGAGCAGTTCTTC. Translating gives CASSRIGTGSSYNEQFF.